Each of the 24 T cell receptor beta chains below was sequenced from the same sample in a study of Ad26.COV2.S vaccination and SARS-CoV-2 variants. Produced via immunoSEQ multiplex PCR; TCRdb's table is partial and in-frame only. This sample yields about 390,000 clones, of which around 85% are seen a single time; under 4% belongs to the top ten. Treatment reported: some 20 received Ad26.COV2.S at low or high dose, single or two shots; about 5 received placebo; per-sample allocation not given. Sampling happened 63 days after the first vaccine or placebo injection. The material sequenced was peripheral blood, taken in a trial of Ad26.COV2.S vaccine versus placebo. These TCRs come from a person aged 18 to 65 who received the Ad26.COV2.S COVID-19 vaccine or a placebo.

V and J are TRBV29-1 and TRBJ1-1, with D uncertain. Germline CDR1 is SQVTM and CDR2 is ANQGSEA. The CDR3 has 10 amino acids. V lost 2 bases to trimming and J lost 8 bases, with 6 bases between them. In nucleotides, the CDR3 is TGCAGCGTTGAAACAGTAGAAGCTTTCTTT. Protein product: CSVETVEAFF.

The CDR3 protein is CASSFSGGYNEQFF. CDR3 DNA sequence: TGTGCCAGCAGCTTTAGCGGGGGCTACAATGAGCAGTTCTTC. This chain connects TRBV7-2 to TRBJ2-1; TRBD2 matches at 9 bases. The junction had 0 bases not matched to a gene; V was cut back by 3 bases and J by 3 bases. CDR1 is SGHTA, CDR2 FQGNSA, per germline. This CDR3 spans 14 amino acids. The full variable domain, with the rest looked up from reference TRBV7-2 and TRBJ2-1, is GAGVSQSPSNKVTEKGKDVELRCDPISGHTALYWYRQSLGQGLEFLIYFQGNSAPDKSGLPSDRFSAERTGGSVSTLTIQRTQQEDSAVYLCASSFSGGYNEQFFGPGTRLTVL.

The chain combines TRBV27 with TRBJ2-7, with 9 nucleotides matching TRBD1. Germline V lookup: CDR1 MNHEY, CDR2 SMNVEV (reference sequence). The V gene end was trimmed by 3 bases and the J gene end by 3 bases; junction bases not matched to a gene: 6. This CDR3 contains 15 residues. CDR3 sequence (DNA): TGTGCCAGCAGTTTTGTAAGGGGACAGGGCTACGAGCAGTACTTC. Its protein is CASSFVRGQGYEQYF.

Here the CDR3 DNA reads TGCGCCAGCAGCCAAGGCCGACAGGGGAGGGTAGTGAACACTGAAGCTTTCTTT. Encoded protein: CASSQGRQGRVVNTEAFF. The chain recombines TRBV4-1 with TRBJ1-1; TRBD1 aligns across 8 bases. The V and J ends lost 1 base and 0 bases, in that order; junction bases with no gene match: 10. The germline CDR1 and CDR2 sequences are MGHRA and YSYEKL. The CDR3 extends over 18 amino acids.

This rearrangement joins TRBV27 to TRBJ1-1; 7 bases are shared with TRBD1. The V segment lost 5 bases and the J segment 0 bases; nucleotides outside the gene matches: 6. Germline V gene lookup returns CDR1 MNHEY and CDR2 SMNVEV (reference sequence). The CDR3 contains 15 residues. CDR3 nucleotides: TGTGCCAGCAGTCCAAGACAGGGAATGAACACTGAAGCTTTCTTT. It encodes CASSPRQGMNTEAFF.

The rearrangement links TRBV2 to TRBJ1-2, with 8 bases that match TRBD1. CDR1 is SNHLY and CDR2 is FYNNEI in the germline V gene. The CDR3 loop spans 14 amino acids. Trimming cost V 7 bases and J 7 bases; bases outside gene matches: 11. The CDR3 here is CASKSVQGALGYTF. As DNA, the CDR3 is TGTGCCAGCAAGTCGGTGCAGGGGGCTCTTGGCTACACCTTC.

This clone was picked up many times. This sequence joins TRBV5-4 and TRBJ2-7; tentative D call: TRBD1 (5 bases). Per the germline V gene, CDR1 is SGHNT and CDR2 is YYREEE (reference sequence). V gave up 4 bases and J gave up 3 bases, with 17 bases separating them. This CDR3 comprises 15 residues. The CDR3 is CASSPGQGIGYEQYF. The DNA of the CDR3 is TGTGCCAGCAGCCCAGGGCAGGGAATTGGCTACGAGCAGTACTTC.

V and J are TRBV27 and TRBJ2-7; TRBD1 matches at 9 bases. The germline V gene encodes CDR1 MNHEY and CDR2 SMNVEV (reference sequence). The CDR3 length is 15 residues. The J segment lost 1 base and the V segment lost 6 bases, leaving 7 bases of the junction unmatched. The chain's CDR3 is CASSSSGQGSYEQYF. The CDR3 DNA is TGTGCCAGCAGCTCTTCGGGACAGGGATCCTACGAGCAGTACTTC.

J is TRBJ2-2 and V is TRBV19, with no clear D. Germline lookup yields CDR1 LNHDA and CDR2 SQIVND (reference sequence). Trimming shortened V by 5 bases and J by 1 base, and 8 bases separated the two germline ends. This CDR3 spans 14 amino acids. The CDR3 coding sequence is TGTGCCAGTAGTTGGGCAGGGAACACCGGGGAGCTGTTTTTT. Amino acid sequence: CASSWAGNTGELFF.

V gene TRBV9 combines with J gene TRBJ2-5; 9 bases are shared with TRBD1. This CDR3 has 13 residues. V dropped 5 bases and J dropped 3; count of bases not matched to a gene: 2. Germline CDR1 is SGDLS and CDR2 is YYNGEE. The CDR3 reads CASRGQGEETQYF. The CDR3 DNA follows: TGTGCCAGCAGGGGACAGGGAGAAGAGACCCAGTACTTC.

The genes are TRBV3-1 (or the pseudogene TRBV3-2) and TRBJ2-1, with D tentatively TRBD2 (7 bases). Germline V gene sequence: CDR1 LGHDT, CDR2 YNNKEL (reference sequence). The CDR3 spans 16 residues. V lost 4 bases to trimming and J lost 1 base, with 14 bases between them. The CDR3 nucleotides read TGTGCCAGCAGCCTGGAGCGGGACATATCCTACAATGAGCAGTTCTTC. Its protein product is CASSLERDISYNEQFF.

The chain is built from TRBV5-1 and TRBJ2-2; D not resolved. Germline lookup yields CDR1 SGHRS and CDR2 YFSETQ. The length of the CDR3 is 14 residues. Trimming took 3 bases from V and 1 from J, leaving 7 bases between them. The CDR3 nucleotides read TGCGCCAGCAGCTCCCCTTTGAACACCGGGGAGCTGTTTTTT. Translating gives CASSSPLNTGELFF. The full variable domain, rest sourced from reference TRBV5-1 and TRBJ2-2, is KAGVTQTPRYLIKTRGQQVTLSCSPISGHRSVSWYQQTPGQGLQFLFEYFSETQRNKGNFPGRFSGRQFSNSRSEMNVSTLELGDSALYLCASSSPLNTGELFFGEGSRLTVL.

The rearrangement links TRBV18 to TRBJ2-2; TRBD2 is a possible D gene (5 bases). V was shortened by 8 bases and J by 1 base, with 11 bases between the two germline ends. CDR3 length: 14 amino acids. The germline CDR1 and CDR2 sequences are KGHSH and LQKENI. CDR3 loop: CASERAGNTGELFF. Here the CDR3 DNA reads TGTGCCAGCGAGAGGGCAGGGAACACCGGGGAGCTGTTTTTT.

V and J are TRBV5-1 and TRBJ2-3, with TRBD1 matching 7 bases. This CDR3 has 14 amino acids. Germline CDR1 and CDR2: SGHRS and YFSETQ. The J segment lost 2 bases and the V segment lost 7 bases, leaving 7 bases of the junction unmatched. The CDR3 bases are TGCGCCAGCGCTACAGGGGATCCCACAGATACGCAGTATTTT. Translated, it gives CASATGDPTDTQYF.

This rearrangement joins TRBV5-4 to TRBJ2-5, with D perhaps TRBD2 (7 bases). CDR1 and CDR2 (germline): SGHNT, YYREEE (reference sequence). Between the trimmed V and J ends, which lost 4 bases and 3 bases, there was a span of 19 bases. The CDR3 has 16 amino acids. The CDR3 region has the DNA TGTGCCAGCAGCCTGCCCCATCGGGGGGCCAAAGAGACCCAGTACTTC. Its protein product is CASSLPHRGAKETQYF.

This chain connects TRBV11-3 to TRBJ1-1, with 7 bases identical to TRBD1. Germline V lookup: CDR1 SGHNT, CDR2 YENEEA. V lost 4 bases to trimming and J lost 1 base; unmatched junction nucleotides: 3. This CDR3 is built from 14 residues. CDR3 residues: CASSYAGGNTEAFF. In DNA, the CDR3 is TGTGCCAGCAGCTACGCAGGGGGGAACACTGAAGCTTTCTTT.

This chain connects TRBV12-5 to TRBJ1-2, with no clear D. The germline gives CDR1 LGHNT, CDR2 FRNRAP. V was trimmed by 0 bases and J by 4 bases, leaving 18 bases between them. This CDR3 comprises 17 residues. Written as DNA, the CDR3 is TGTGCTAGTGGTTTGGTACAAGGAAACAAGCCAATCTATGGCTACACCTTC. It is translated as CASGLVQGNKPIYGYTF.

Ten or more counts support this clone. The chain links TRBV7-2 to TRBJ2-1; D is ambiguous. The CDR3 spans 11 residues. CDR1 is SGHTA, CDR2 FQGNSA, per germline. The V and J ends lost 0 bases and 10 bases respectively, with 4 bases between them. The chain's CDR3 is CASSLATEQFF. CDR3 sequence (DNA): TGTGCCAGCAGCTTAGCCACGGAGCAGTTCTTC.

The gene calls are TRBV7-9 and TRBJ2-2; D is possibly TRBD1 or TRBD2 (5 bases each). The CDR3 runs to 19 residues. CDR1 SEHNR and CDR2 FQNEAQ come from the germline V gene (reference sequence). Trimming left V 5 bases short and J 0 bases short, with 22 bases between. The CDR3 DNA reads TGTGCCAGCAGCCGCCGGGACGGAGGTCTCCTCGCGAACACCGGGGAGCTGTTTTTT. It specifies CASSRRDGGLLANTGELFF. Using reference TRBV7-9 and TRBJ2-2 for the parts outside the CDR3, the full variable domain is DTGVSQNPRHKITKRGQNVTFRCDPISEHNRLYWYRQTLGQGPEFLTYFQNEAQLEKSRLLSDRFSAERPKGSFSTLEIQRTEQGDSAMYLCASSRRDGGLLANTGELFFGEGSRLTVL.

Turning to this clone: Other nucleotide sequences in the sample specify the same CDR3. The chain employs TRBV12-3 or TRBV12-4 and TRBJ2-5; a possible D gene is TRBD1 (6 bases). The CDR3 length is 13 residues. Between the trimmed V and J ends, which lost 3 bases and 3 bases, there was a span of 8 bases. This CDR3 reads CASSFGQKETQYF. Written as DNA, the CDR3 is TGTGCCAGCAGTTTCGGACAGAAAGAGACCCAGTACTTC.

This chain joins TRBV5-6 and TRBJ2-3; 9 bases map to TRBD1. The V gene end was trimmed by 4 bases and the J gene end by 6 bases; junction bases not matched to a gene: 6. The germline CDR1 and CDR2 sequences are SGHDT and YYEEEE. CDR3 size: 14 residues. The CDR3 loop reads CASSVGQGSDTQYF. CDR3 nucleotide sequence: TGTGCCAGCAGCGTCGGACAGGGGAGCGATACGCAGTATTTT.

The chain employs TRBV6-2 or TRBV6-3 and TRBJ2-3, with TRBD2 as a possible D gene (6 bases). Germline V lookup: CDR1 MNHEY, CDR2 SVGEGT. The CDR3 contains 15 residues. V was clipped by 0 bases and J by 1 base, with 8 bases between them. This CDR3 is CASSYSWEGTDTQYF. CDR3 sequence (DNA): TGTGCCAGCAGTTACTCGTGGGAGGGCACAGATACGCAGTATTTT.

This clone was counted once. The chain couples TRBV19 to TRBJ1-4; no definite D call. This CDR3 contains 14 residues. Deletions cut 7 bases from V and 2 bases from J, with 11 bases between. Germline CDR1 reads LNHDA; CDR2 reads SQIVND (reference sequence). This CDR3 reads CASTPGTTNEKLFF. CDR3 nucleotide sequence: TGTGCCAGTACTCCGGGAACCACTAATGAAAAACTGTTTTTT. The full variable domain, its missing parts supplied by reference TRBV19 and TRBJ1-4, is DGGITQSPKYLFRKEGQNVTLSCEQNLNHDAMYWYRQDPGQGLRLIYYSQIVNDFQKGDIAEGYSVSREKKESFPLTVTSAQKNPTAFYLCASTPGTTNEKLFFGSGTQLSVL.

The gene calls are TRBV19 and TRBJ1-5; weak D call: TRBD1 (5 bases). V was cut by 3 bases and J by 0 bases, with 9 bases left in between. The CDR3 has 15 amino acids. Germline lookup yields CDR1 LNHDA and CDR2 SQIVND (reference sequence). CDR3 DNA: TGTGCCAGTAGTATGCGGGACTATAGCAATCAGCCCCAGCATTTT. It encodes CASSMRDYSNQPQHF.